These 5 T cell receptor beta chains share one sample of origin, sequenced in a study of blood T cell repertoires in COVID-19. The repertoire was sequenced with immunoSEQ multiplex PCR; TCRdb's copy has only in-frame clones and lacks some. The table shows 85,000 or so clones, with more than 80% occurring only once. Sequencing was performed on peripheral blood. The receptor set was obtained from a man in his forties or fifties with active or convalescent COVID-19.

This chain joins TRBV28 and TRBJ2-5, with D maybe TRBD1 (6 bases). The CDR3 covers 16 residues. From germline, CDR1 is MDHEN and CDR2 SYDVKM. V dropped 2 bases and J dropped 2 bases, with 15 bases sitting between them. CDR3 DNA sequence: TGTGCCAGCAGTTTAGGTGGACAGAGAGTACAAGAGACCCAGTACTTC. It is translated as CASSLGGQRVQETQYF.

V is TRBV18 and J is TRBJ2-7; 7 bases line up with TRBD1. Trimming took 1 base from V and 4 from J; bases not matched to a gene: 10. The germline CDR1 and CDR2 sequences are KGHSH and LQKENI. The CDR3 length is 16 residues. Here the CDR3 reads CASSPQSGGILYEQYF. The CDR3 coding sequence is TGTGCCAGCTCACCACAATCAGGGGGTATTTTGTACGAGCAGTACTTC.

This clone has only one observation. V is TRBV28 and J is TRBJ2-7, with D perhaps TRBD2 (5 bases). V dropped 5 bases and J dropped 4 bases, with 9 bases sitting between them. The CDR3 is made up of 12 amino acids. From germline, CDR1 is MDHEN and CDR2 SYDVKM. The CDR3 DNA reads TGTGCCAGCAGTCCCGGAGGTTACGAGCAGTACTTC. This codes for CASSPGGYEQYF.

V and J are TRBV25-1 and TRBJ2-7; 8 bases fit TRBD2. This CDR3 is 16 amino acids long. Germline V lookup: CDR1 MGHDK, CDR2 SYGVNS. With 3 bases clipped from V and 4 bases from J, the junction kept 11 bases outside the gene matches. CDR3 region: CASSEPRGGAGYEQYF. The CDR3 nucleotides read TGTGCCAGCAGTGAGCCTCGGGGGGGCGCGGGATACGAGCAGTACTTC.

This clone was detected only once. The CDR3 coding sequence is TGTGCCAGCAGCCGCCGGGACAGGGGGCTGGAGACCCAGTACTTC. The encoded protein is CASSRRDRGLETQYF. The chain combines TRBV5-5 with TRBJ2-5; 12 nucleotides match TRBD1. From germline, CDR1 is SGHKS and CDR2 YYEKEE (reference sequence). V lost 4 bases, J lost 5 bases, and 6 bases stayed unmatched. The CDR3 has 15 amino acids. The whole variable domain, filled in from reference TRBV5-5 and TRBJ2-5, reads DAGVTQSPTHLIKTRGQQVTLRCSPISGHKSVSWYQQVLGQGPQFIFQYYEKEERGRGNFPDRFSARQFPNYSSELNVNALLLGDSALYLCASSRRDRGLETQYFGPGTRLLVL.